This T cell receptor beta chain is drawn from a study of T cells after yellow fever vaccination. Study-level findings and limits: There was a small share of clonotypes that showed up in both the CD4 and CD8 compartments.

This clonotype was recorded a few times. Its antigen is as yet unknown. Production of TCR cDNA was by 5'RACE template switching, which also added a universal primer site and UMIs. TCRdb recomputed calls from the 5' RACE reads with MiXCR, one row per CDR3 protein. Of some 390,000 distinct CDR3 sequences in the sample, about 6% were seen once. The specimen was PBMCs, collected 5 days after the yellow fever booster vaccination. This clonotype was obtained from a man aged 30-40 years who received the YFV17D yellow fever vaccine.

The CDR3 DNA sequence: TGCAGTGCTAGTAGGAGGCGGTACAATGAGCAGTTCTTC. The encoded protein is CSASRRRYNEQFF. The chain carries TRBV20-1 and TRBJ2-1, with D perhaps TRBD2 (5 bases). Trimming removed 3 bases from V and 4 bases from J, with 10 bases in between. The germline V gene has CDR1 DFQATT and CDR2 SNEGSKA (reference sequence). This CDR3 has 13 amino acids.